This entry is about one T cell receptor beta chain. The target antigen is unknown. This sample was included in a study of breast tumors, draining lymph nodes, adjacent tissues. Overall study findings and caveats: Tumor repertoires ranked between lymph nodes and nontumor tissue in diversity, with V and J gene preferences. The lymph node origin of tumor T cells was framed as consistent with a hypothesis, not demonstrated. Luminal-like breast cancer showed significantly higher tumor–nontumor repertoire similarity than basal-like. Data fit most tumor T cells coming from lymph node, expanding in tumor.

The CDR3 is 15 residues long. Germline V gives CDR1 LNHNV, CDR2 YYDKDF (reference sequence). V lost 1 base and J 4 bases, leaving 13 bases between the germline ends. Breast cancer patients provided tissue from their axillary draining lymph nodes. In TCRdb, the multiplex PCR reads were re-called with MiXCR into one record per CDR3 protein. The repertoire consists of about 200,000 distinct CDR3 sequences, with approximately 33% occurring once and the leading ten covering 4% to 5.5%. The rearrangement links TRBV15 to TRBJ1-1; TRBD1 is a possible D gene (5 bases). The receptor was derived from a female donor with breast cancer. Some clones in this sample may be carry-over from other donors' samples. The specimen sequenced was axillary lymph node tissue. CDR3 sequence: CATSRGGHGGTEAFF. The CDR3 DNA is TGTGCCACCAGCAGAGGTGGCCATGGGGGCACTGAAGCTTTCTTT.